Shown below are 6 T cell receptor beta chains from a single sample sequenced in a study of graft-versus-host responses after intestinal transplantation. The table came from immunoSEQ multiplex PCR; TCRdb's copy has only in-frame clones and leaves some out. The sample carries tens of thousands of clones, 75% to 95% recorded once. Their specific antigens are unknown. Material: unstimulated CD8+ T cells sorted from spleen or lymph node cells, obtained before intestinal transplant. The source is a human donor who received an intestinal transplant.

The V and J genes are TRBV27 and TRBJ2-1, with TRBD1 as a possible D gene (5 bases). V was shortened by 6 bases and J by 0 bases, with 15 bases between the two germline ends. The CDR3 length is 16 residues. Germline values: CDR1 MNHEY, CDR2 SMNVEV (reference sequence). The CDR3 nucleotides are TGTGCCAGCAGCCCAGGGTCCCCAAGCTCCTACAATGAGCAGTTCTTC. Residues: CASSPGSPSSYNEQFF.

CDR3 bases: TGTGCCAGTAGTATAGCGAGCAGGCCTAACACTGAAGCTTTCTTT. Protein sequence: CASSIASRPNTEAFF. This rearrangement joins TRBV19 to TRBJ1-1; D gene unclear. The V gene's germline CDR1 is LNHDA and CDR2 SQIVND (reference sequence). The CDR3 spans 15 residues. V lost 1 base and J 2 bases, leaving 11 bases between the germline ends.

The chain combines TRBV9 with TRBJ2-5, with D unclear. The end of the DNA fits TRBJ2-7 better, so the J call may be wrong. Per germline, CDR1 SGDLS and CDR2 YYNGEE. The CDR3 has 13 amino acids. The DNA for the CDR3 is TGTGCCAGCAGCAACAGCAACTCCTACGAGCAGTACTTC. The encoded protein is CASSNSNSYEQYF.

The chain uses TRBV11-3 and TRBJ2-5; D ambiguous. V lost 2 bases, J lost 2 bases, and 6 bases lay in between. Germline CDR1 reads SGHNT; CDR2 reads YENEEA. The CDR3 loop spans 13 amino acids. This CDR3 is CASSLIGQETQYF. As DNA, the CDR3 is TGTGCCAGCAGCTTAATCGGGCAAGAGACCCAGTACTTC.

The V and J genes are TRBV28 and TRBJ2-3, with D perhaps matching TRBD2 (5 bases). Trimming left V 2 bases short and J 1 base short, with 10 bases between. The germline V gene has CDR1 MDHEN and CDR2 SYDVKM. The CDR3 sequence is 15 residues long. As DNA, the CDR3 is TGTGCCAGCAGTTTAATGGCCGGGGGCACAGATACGCAGTATTTT. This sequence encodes CASSLMAGGTDTQYF.

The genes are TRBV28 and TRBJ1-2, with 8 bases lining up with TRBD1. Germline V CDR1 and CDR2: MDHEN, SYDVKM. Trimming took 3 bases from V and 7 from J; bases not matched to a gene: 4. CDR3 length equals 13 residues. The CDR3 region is CASSFQGAGGYTF. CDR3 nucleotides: TGTGCCAGCAGTTTCCAGGGGGCTGGTGGCTACACCTTC.